These T cell receptor beta chains were read from a single sample in a study of OX40 agonist ivuxolimab in advanced cancers. Assay used: immunoSEQ multiplex PCR; TCRdb lists only in-frame clones, some missing. The sample shows around 60,000 clones, 80% to 95% of them seen only once. The material was CD4+ or CD8+ T cells sorted from blood, obtained in a trial of the OX40 agonist ivuxolimab. Receptor source: an adult with an advanced solid tumor such as melanoma, head and neck, liver or kidney cancer. Each CDR3 is given with its conserved first and last residue. The D gene is left open where the match is weak. Rows give clone size only sometimes, using once, few, many, or a class for an expanded clone.

>TRBV19|NA|TRBJ1-5|NA
CASTPQSSNQPQHF
TGTGCCAGTACCCCACAATCTAGCAATCAGCCCCAGCATTTT
>TRBV7-9|TRBD1|TRBJ1-1|NA
CASSQGGTNTEAFF
TGTGCCAGCAGTCAGGGGGGGACTAACACTGAAGCTTTCTTT
>TRBV5-1|NA|TRBJ2-7|NA
CASRDPTYEQYF
TGCGCCAGCAGGGACCCGACCTACGAGCAGTACTTC
>TRBV9|TRBD2|TRBJ2-7|once
CASSTGSSGSYEQYF
TGTGCCAGCAGCACCGGATCTAGCGGGTCTTACGAGCAGTACTTC
>TRBV19|NA|TRBJ1-2|NA
CASSMLGTGGGYTF
TGTGCCAGTAGTATGCTAGGGACGGGCGGCGGCTACACCTTC
>TRBV28|NA|TRBJ1-5|NA
CASSSQGLLNQPQHF
TGTGCCAGCAGTTCACAGGGTCTTCTCAATCAGCCCCAGCATTTT
>TRBV28|NA|TRBJ2-7|once
CASSLRNEQYF
TGTGCCAGCAGTTTAAGGAACGAGCAGTACTTC
>TRBV7-8|NA|TRBJ2-6|NA
CASSGAGANVLTF
TGTGCCAGCAGTGGAGCTGGGGCCAACGTCCTGACTTTC
>TRBV28|NA|TRBJ2-3|NA
CASSSDSLADTQYF
TGTGCCAGCAGTTCGGACAGCTTAGCGGATACGCAGTATTTT
>TRBV27|NA|TRBJ2-3|NA
CAIFRASTDTQYF
TGTGCCATTTTCCGTGCTAGCACAGATACGCAGTATTTT
>TRBV11-2|NA|TRBJ2-7|NA
CASSLEWSDLYEQYF
TGTGCCAGCAGCTTAGAGTGGTCAGATCTCTACGAGCAGTACTTC
>TRBV14|NA|TRBJ2-3|once
CASSQDSSDTQYF
TGTGCCAGCAGCCAAGATTCTTCAGATACGCAGTATTTT
>TRBV28|NA|TRBJ2-6|NA
CASSRDRARERSSGANVLTF
TGTGCCAGCAGCCGAGACCGGGCTAGGGAAAGAAGCTCTGGGGCCAACGTCCTGACTTTC
>TRBV28|NA|TRBJ1-1|NA
CASSFGPGVMNTEAFF
TGTGCCAGCAGTTTTGGGCCAGGGGTTATGAACACTGAAGCTTTCTTT
>TRBV7-9|TRBD1|TRBJ2-7|NA
CASSEDRVSYEQYF
TGTGCCAGCAGCGAGGACAGGGTCTCCTACGAGCAGTACTTC
>TRBV28|TRBD2|TRBJ2-7|NA
CASSLVAGGREQYF
TGTGCCAGCAGTTTAGTAGCGGGAGGCCGGGAGCAGTACTTC
>TRBV7-9|TRBD1|TRBJ2-7|NA
CASTQTGTGGDEQYF
TGTGCCAGCACCCAAACCGGGACAGGGGGCGACGAGCAGTACTTC
>TRBV25-1|TRBD1|TRBJ1-3|NA
CASSVGQLLNSGNTIYF
TGTGCCAGCAGTGTGGGACAGCTTCTAAACTCTGGAAACACCATATATTTT
>TRBV11-2|TRBD2|TRBJ2-7|NA
CASSLGLFYEQYF
TGTGCCAGCAGCTTGGGACTATTCTACGAGCAGTACTTC
>TRBV29-1|NA|TRBJ2-2|NA
CSVPGRGEGGGELFF
TGCAGCGTTCCCGGGAGAGGGGAGGGGGGCGGGGAGCTGTTTTTT